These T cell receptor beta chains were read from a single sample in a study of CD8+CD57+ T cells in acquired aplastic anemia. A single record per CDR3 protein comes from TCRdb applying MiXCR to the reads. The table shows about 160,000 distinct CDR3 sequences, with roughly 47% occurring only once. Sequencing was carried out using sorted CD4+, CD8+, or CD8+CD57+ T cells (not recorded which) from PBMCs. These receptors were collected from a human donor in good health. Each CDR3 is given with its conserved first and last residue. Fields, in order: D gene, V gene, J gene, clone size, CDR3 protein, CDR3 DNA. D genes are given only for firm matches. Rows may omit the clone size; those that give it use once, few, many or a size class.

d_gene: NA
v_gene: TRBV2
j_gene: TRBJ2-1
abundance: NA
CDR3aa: CASSEAGTGTHEQFF
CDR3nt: TGTGCCAGCAGTGAAGCCGGAACCGGTACGCATGAGCAGTTCTTC

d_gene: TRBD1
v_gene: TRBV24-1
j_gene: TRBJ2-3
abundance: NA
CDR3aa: CATSDKGTGRDTQYF
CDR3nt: TGTGCCACCAGTGACAAAGGGACAGGCAGGGATACGCAGTATTTT

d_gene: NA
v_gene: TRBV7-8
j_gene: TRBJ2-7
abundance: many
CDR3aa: CASSLVQGPSYEQYF
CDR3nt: TGTGCCAGCAGCTTAGTGCAAGGACCATCCTACGAGCAGTACTTC

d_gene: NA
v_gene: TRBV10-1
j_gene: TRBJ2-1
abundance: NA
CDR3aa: CASSESKIGSSYNEQFF
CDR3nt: TGCGCCAGCAGTGAGTCGAAGATAGGGAGCTCCTACAATGAGCAGTTCTTC

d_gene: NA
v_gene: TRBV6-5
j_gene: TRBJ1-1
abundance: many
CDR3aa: CASSRGVGTEAFF
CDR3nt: TGTGCCAGCAGTCGGGGCGTAGGTACTGAAGCTTTCTTT

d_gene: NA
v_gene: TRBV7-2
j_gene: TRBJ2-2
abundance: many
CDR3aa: CASSLYLTGELFF
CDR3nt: TGTGCCAGCAGCTTATATTTGACCGGGGAGCTGTTTTTT

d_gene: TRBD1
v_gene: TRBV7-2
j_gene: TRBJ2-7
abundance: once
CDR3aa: CASSLMGQGDHEQYF
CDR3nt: TGTGCCAGCAGCTTAATGGGACAGGGTGACCACGAGCAGTACTTC

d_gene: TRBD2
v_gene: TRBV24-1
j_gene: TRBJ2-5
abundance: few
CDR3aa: CATSDLSGTETQYF
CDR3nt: TGTGCCACCAGTGATTTAAGCGGGACAGAGACCCAGTACTTC

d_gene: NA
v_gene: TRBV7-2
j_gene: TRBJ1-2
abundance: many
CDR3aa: CASSLWEGRVYGYTF
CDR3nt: TGTGCCAGCAGCTTATGGGAAGGGAGGGTCTATGGCTACACCTTC

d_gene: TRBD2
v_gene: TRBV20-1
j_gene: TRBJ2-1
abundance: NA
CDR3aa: CSAEAGDQEQFF
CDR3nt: TGCAGTGCCGAGGCGGGGGATCAGGAGCAGTTCTTC

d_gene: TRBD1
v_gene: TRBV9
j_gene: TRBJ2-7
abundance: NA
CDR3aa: CASSVGQGSSSYEQYF
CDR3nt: TGTGCCAGCAGCGTAGGACAGGGTTCCAGCTCCTACGAGCAGTACTTC

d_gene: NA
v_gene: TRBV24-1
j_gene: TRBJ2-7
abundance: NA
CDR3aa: CATSDLVGNTYEQYF
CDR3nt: TGTGCCACCAGTGATTTGGTGGGTAACACCTACGAGCAGTACTTC

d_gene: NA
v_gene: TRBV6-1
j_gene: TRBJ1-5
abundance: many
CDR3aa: CASLGFGNQPQHF
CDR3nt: TGTGCCAGCTTGGGTTTTGGCAATCAGCCCCAGCATTTT

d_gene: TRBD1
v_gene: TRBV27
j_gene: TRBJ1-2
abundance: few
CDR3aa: CASSPQFLGQGGYGYTF
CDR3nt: TGTGCCAGCAGTCCCCAATTTCTCGGACAGGGCGGCTATGGCTACACCTTC

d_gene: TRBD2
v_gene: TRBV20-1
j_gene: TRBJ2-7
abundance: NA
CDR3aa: CSASRTSGLYEQYF
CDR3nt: TGCAGTGCTAGCCGGACTAGCGGGCTCTACGAGCAGTACTTC

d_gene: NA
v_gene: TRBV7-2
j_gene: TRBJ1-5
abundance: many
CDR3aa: CASSPTPGYQPQHF
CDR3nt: TGTGCCAGCAGCCCCACGCCGGGCTATCAGCCCCAGCATTTT

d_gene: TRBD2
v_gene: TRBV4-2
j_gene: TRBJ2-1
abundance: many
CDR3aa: CASSQRTSGGSGEQFF
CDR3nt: TGTGCCAGCAGCCAACGGACTAGCGGGGGGAGTGGTGAGCAGTTCTTC

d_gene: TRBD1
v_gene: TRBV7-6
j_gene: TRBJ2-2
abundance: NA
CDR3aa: CANPLGQQTNTGELFF
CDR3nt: TGTGCCAACCCTCTGGGACAGCAGACGAACACCGGGGAGCTGTTTTTT

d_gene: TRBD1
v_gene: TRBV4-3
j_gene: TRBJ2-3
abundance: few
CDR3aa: CASSQTGQGKNTQYF
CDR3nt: TGCGCCAGCAGCCAAACCGGACAGGGAAAGAACACGCAGTATTTT

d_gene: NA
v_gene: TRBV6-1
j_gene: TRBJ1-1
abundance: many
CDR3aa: CASTSDRNTEAFF
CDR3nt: TGTGCCAGCACCTCTGACAGGAACACTGAAGCTTTCTTT

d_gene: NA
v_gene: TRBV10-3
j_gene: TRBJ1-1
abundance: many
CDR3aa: CAISESAEAFF
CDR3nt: TGTGCCATCAGTGAGTCAGCTGAAGCTTTCTTT

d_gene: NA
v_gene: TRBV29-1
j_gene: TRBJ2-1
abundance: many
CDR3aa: CSVEENKRLYYNEQFF
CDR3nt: TGCAGCGTTGAAGAAAATAAGCGGCTTTACTACAATGAGCAGTTCTTC

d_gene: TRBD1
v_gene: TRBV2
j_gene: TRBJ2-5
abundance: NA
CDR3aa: CAGRGWTGSETQYF
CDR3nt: TGTGCCGGGAGAGGGTGGACAGGCTCGGAAACCCAGTACTTC

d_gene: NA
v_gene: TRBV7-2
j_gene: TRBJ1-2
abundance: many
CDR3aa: CASSLMTGANYGYTF
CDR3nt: TGTGCCAGCAGCTTAATGACAGGAGCTAACTATGGCTACACCTTC

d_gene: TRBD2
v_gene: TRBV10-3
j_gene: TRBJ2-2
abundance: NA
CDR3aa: CAIRLAGITGELFF
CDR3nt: TGTGCCATCAGACTAGCGGGGATCACCGGGGAGCTGTTTTTT

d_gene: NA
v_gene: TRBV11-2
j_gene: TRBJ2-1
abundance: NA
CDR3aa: CASSSTGIPYNEQFF
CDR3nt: TGTGCCAGCAGCTCAACAGGGATTCCATACAATGAGCAGTTCTTC

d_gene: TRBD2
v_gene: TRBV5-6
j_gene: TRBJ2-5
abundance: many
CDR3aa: CASSFLAGGTQETQYF
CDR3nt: TGTGCCAGCAGCTTTCTAGCGGGAGGTACACAAGAGACCCAGTACTTC

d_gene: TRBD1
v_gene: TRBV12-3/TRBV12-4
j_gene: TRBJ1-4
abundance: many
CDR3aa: CASSLGQANEKLFF
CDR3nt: TGTGCCAGCAGTTTGGGACAGGCTAATGAAAAACTGTTTTTT

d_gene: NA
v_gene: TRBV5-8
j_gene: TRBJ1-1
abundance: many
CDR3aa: CASSQRGRGLEAFF
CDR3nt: TGTGCCAGCAGCCAAAGGGGCAGGGGCCTTGAAGCTTTCTTT

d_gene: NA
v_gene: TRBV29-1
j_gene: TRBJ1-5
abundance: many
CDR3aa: CSVGTGGNQPQHF
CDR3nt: TGCAGCGTTGGCACAGGCGGCAATCAGCCCCAGCATTTT

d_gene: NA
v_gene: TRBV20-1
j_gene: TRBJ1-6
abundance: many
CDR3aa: CSANKYENNSPLHF
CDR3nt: TGCAGTGCAAACAAGTATGAGAATAATTCACCCCTCCACTTT

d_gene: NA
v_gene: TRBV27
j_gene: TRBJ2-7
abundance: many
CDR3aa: CASSLRLVESYEQYF
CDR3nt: TGTGCCAGCAGTCTGCGACTAGTCGAGAGCTACGAGCAGTACTTC

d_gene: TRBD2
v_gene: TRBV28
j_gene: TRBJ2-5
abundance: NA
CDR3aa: CASRSPGLAGGKITQYF
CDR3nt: TGTGCCAGCAGATCCCCGGGACTAGCGGGAGGGAAAATAACCCAGTACTTC

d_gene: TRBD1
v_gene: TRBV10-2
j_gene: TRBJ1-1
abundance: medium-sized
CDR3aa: CASSGQGGSTEAFF
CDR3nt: TGCGCCAGCAGCGGACAGGGTGGGAGCACTGAAGCTTTCTTT

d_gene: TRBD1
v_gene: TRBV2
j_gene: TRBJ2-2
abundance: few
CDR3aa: CASRNWGQGTGELFF
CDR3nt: TGTGCCAGCAGGAACTGGGGACAGGGGACCGGGGAGCTGTTTTTT

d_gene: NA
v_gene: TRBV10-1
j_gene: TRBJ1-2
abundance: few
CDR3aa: CASSESSVGLGYTF
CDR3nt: TGCGCCAGCAGTGAGTCGTCGGTGGGTCTTGGCTACACCTTC

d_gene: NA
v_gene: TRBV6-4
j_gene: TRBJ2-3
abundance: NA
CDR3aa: CASRLVQTSDTQYF
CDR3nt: TGTGCCAGCAGACTCGTTCAAACCTCAGATACGCAGTATTTT

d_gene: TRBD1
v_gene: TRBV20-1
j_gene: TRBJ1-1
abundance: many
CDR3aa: CSARRSQGASEAFF
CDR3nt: TGCAGTGCTAGAAGGAGTCAGGGGGCCTCTGAAGCTTTCTTT

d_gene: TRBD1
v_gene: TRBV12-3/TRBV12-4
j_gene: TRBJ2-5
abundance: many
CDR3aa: CASSSQLGQGLQETQYF
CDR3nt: TGTGCCAGCAGTTCCCAACTTGGACAGGGACTCCAAGAGACCCAGTACTTC

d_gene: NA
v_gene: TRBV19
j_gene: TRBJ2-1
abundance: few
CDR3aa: CASSIGQNNEQFF
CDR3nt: TGTGCCAGTAGTATCGGCCAGAACAATGAGCAGTTCTTC

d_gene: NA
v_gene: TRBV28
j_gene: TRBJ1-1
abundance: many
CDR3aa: CATLGRNTEAFF
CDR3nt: TGTGCCACATTGGGGCGAAACACTGAAGCTTTCTTT

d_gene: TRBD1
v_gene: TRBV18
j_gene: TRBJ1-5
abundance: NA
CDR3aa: CASSPTTGMSQPQHF
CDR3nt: TGTGCCAGCTCACCCACGACAGGGATGTCTCAGCCCCAGCATTTT

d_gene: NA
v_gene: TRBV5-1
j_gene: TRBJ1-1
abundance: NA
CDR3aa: CASSLDQGTEAFF
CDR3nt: TGCGCCAGCAGCTTGGATCAGGGAACTGAAGCTTTCTTT

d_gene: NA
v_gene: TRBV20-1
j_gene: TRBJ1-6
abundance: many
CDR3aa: CSAEGGGNSPLHF
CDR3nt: TGCAGTGCTGAGGGGGGGGGCAATTCACCCCTCCACTTT

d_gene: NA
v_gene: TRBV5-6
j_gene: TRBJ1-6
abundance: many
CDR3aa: CASSLGALERYSPLHF
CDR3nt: TGTGCCAGCAGCCTGGGGGCCTTGGAAAGGTATTCACCCCTCCACTTT

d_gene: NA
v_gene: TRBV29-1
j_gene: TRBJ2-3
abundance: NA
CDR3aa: CSVRGDTYTDTQYF
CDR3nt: TGCAGCGTTCGAGGGGATACGTACACAGATACGCAGTATTTT

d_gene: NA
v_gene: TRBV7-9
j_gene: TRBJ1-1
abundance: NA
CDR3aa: CASTLQDTEAFF
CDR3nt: TGTGCCAGCACCCTCCAGGACACTGAAGCTTTCTTT

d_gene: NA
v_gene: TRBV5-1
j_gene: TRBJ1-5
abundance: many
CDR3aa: CASSMDSSNQPQHF
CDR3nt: TGCGCCAGCAGCATGGATTCCAGCAATCAGCCCCAGCATTTT

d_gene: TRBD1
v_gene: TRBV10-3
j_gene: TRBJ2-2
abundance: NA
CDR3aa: CAISTRDRGRTGELFF
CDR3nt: TGTGCCATCAGTACTAGGGACAGGGGAAGAACCGGGGAGCTGTTTTTT

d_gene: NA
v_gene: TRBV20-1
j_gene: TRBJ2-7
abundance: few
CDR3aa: CSATIDSLYEQYF
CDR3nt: TGCAGTGCTACAATAGACAGCCTCTACGAGCAGTACTTC

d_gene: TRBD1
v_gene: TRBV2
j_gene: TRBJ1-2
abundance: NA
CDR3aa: CASRGTGGNYGYTF
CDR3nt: TGTGCCAGCAGAGGGACAGGGGGCAACTATGGCTACACCTTC

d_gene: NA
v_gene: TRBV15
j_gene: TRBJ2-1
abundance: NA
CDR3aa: CATRGSQPGVNEQFF
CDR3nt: TGTGCCACCAGAGGCAGCCAACCAGGGGTCAATGAGCAGTTCTTC

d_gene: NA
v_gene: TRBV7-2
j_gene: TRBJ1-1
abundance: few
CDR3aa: CASSSTAIEAFF
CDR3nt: TGTGCCAGCAGCTCGACAGCGATTGAAGCTTTCTTT

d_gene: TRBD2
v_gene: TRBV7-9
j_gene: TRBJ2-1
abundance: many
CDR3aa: CASSLVLAGQFF
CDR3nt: TGTGCCAGCAGCTTAGTACTAGCGGGGCAGTTCTTC

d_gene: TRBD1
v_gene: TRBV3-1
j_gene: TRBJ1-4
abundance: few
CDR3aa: CASSPLGQGVSEKLFF
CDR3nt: TGTGCCAGCAGCCCCCTGGGACAGGGGGTGAGTGAAAAACTGTTTTTT